Shown below are 8 T cell receptor beta chains from a single sample sequenced in a study of post-analysis software for immune sequencing data. Study results and limitations: The five TRBV segments detected at higher frequency in patients than in controls included TRBV5-6, TRBV5-1 and TRBV20-1.

Their recognized antigens are unknown. cDNA libraries of TCR beta carried unique molecular identifiers. TCRdb ran MiXCR on the PCR reads and lists one entry per CDR3 protein. Of about 810,000 distinct CDR3 sequences listed, approximately 53% are singletons. Sequencing was performed on blood. These receptors came from a girl aged 5-17 years with multiple sclerosis.

This clonotype was observed a single time. The chain couples TRBV7-9 to TRBJ1-1, with D uncertain. Trimming left V 7 bases short and J 5 bases short, with 8 bases between. Germline CDR1 reads SEHNR; CDR2 reads FQNEAQ (reference sequence). This CDR3 is built from 11 residues. This CDR3 is CASTDGTEAFF. The CDR3 bases are TGTGCCAGCACCGATGGAACTGAAGCTTTCTTT.

The CDR3 nucleotides read TGCGCCAGCAGCTTGGCCCCCGACCCCGTCGAAGGCTACACCTTC. Its protein is CASSLAPDPVEGYTF. This chain connects TRBV5-1 to TRBJ1-2; no definite D call. The CDR3 consists of 15 residues. The V end was cut by 0 bases, the J end by 8 bases, with 17 bases between. The germline V gene encodes CDR1 SGHRS and CDR2 YFSETQ.

The rearrangement links TRBV5-1 to TRBJ1-6, with a possible D match to TRBD1 (5 bases). Per the germline V gene, CDR1 is SGHRS and CDR2 is YFSETQ. CDR3 size: 14 residues. Deletions cut 4 bases from V and 14 bases from J, with 19 bases between. CDR3 DNA: TGCGCCAGCAGCAATCAGGAGCAGGGTAGCACCCTCCACTTT. This gives the protein CASSNQEQGSTLHF.

V and J are TRBV5-1 and TRBJ2-7, with D possibly TRBD1 on 5 matching bases. This CDR3 is built from 13 residues. Looked up from germline, CDR1 is SGHRS and CDR2 is YFSETQ. Trimming stripped 3 bases from V and 5 bases from J, with 12 bases between. CDR3 sequence: CASSSSGFDEQYF. The CDR3 DNA follows: TGCGCCAGCAGCTCCTCAGGGTTCGACGAGCAGTACTTC.

This sequence joins TRBV10-3 and TRBJ2-5, with TRBD2 matching 12 bases. Germline V gene lookup returns CDR1 ENHRY and CDR2 SYGVKD. The CDR3 has 14 residues. Germline trimming cut 6 bases from V and 4 bases from J; bases unmatched to any gene: 3. CDR3 region: CAISRLAGVETQYF. The CDR3 coding sequence is TGTGCCATCAGCCGACTAGCGGGAGTAGAGACCCAGTACTTC.

The genes are TRBV30 and TRBJ1-2; D unclear. Germline assignment: CDR1 GTSNPN and CDR2 SVGIG (reference sequence). CDR3 length equals 13 residues. The V end lost 0 bases, the J end lost 13 bases, and 18 bases lay between the germline ends. CDR3 DNA sequence: TGTGCCTGGAGTGTACGGCGGGCGGCCCGAAGCACCTTC. Its translation: CAWSVRRAARSTF. Complete variable domain (other parts from reference TRBV30 and TRBJ1-2): SQTIHQWPATLVQPVGSPLSLECTVEGTSNPNLYWYRQAAGRGLQLLFYSVGIGQISSEVPQNLSASRPQDRQFILSSKKLLLSDSGFYLCAWSVRRAARSTFGSGTRLTVV.

The chain employs TRBV29-1 and TRBJ1-2; D gene ambiguous. V gave up 3 bases and J gave up 2 bases, with 10 bases separating them. The germline CDR1 and CDR2 sequences are SQVTM and ANQGSEA. The CDR3 length is 13 residues. The CDR3 DNA reads TGCAGCGTTGATCAAGTTTCGAACTATGGCTACACCTTC. This codes for CSVDQVSNYGYTF.

The chain combines TRBV14 with TRBJ2-3; D is undetermined. The germline gives CDR1 SGHDN, CDR2 FVKESK. The CDR3 is made up of 14 amino acids. The V and J ends lost 0 bases and 6 bases respectively, with 10 bases between them. CDR3 sequence reads: CASSQDFEDDTQYF. Here the CDR3 DNA reads TGTGCCAGCAGCCAAGATTTCGAGGACGATACGCAGTATTTT.